This TCR beta chain was obtained from a study of Ad26.COV2.S vaccination and SARS-CoV-2 variants. Overall study: In the COV1001 trial, the donor was in the Ad26.COV2.S arm. Recipients of Ad26.COV2.S got it intramuscularly, once or twice 56 days apart. Notes on the study in general: Measures of TCR breadth and depth may have fallen short of total T cell responses.

Profiling relied on immunoSEQ multiplex PCR, and the TCRdb table lists in-frame clones only, not all of them. There are approximately 400,000 clones in the sample; around four fifths occur only once, and about 8% lies in the top ten. This CDR3 region has 17 residues. Germline V lookup: CDR1 SGHNT, CDR2 YYREEE (reference sequence). Losses at the gene ends were 6 bases for V and 8 bases for J; bases not matched to a gene: 19. The treatment: around 19 received Ad26.COV2.S at low or high dose, single or two shots; 5 received placebo; per-sample allocation not given. Material that was analyzed had been drawn on day 63 after the first vaccine or placebo injection. Vaccination employed an Ad26 vector expressing the Wuhan-strain SARS-CoV-2 spike. The sample holds one count of this clone. The antigen is unknown.

This sequence was found in a person between 18 and 59 years old who received the Ad26.COV2.S COVID-19 vaccine or a placebo. The source was peripheral blood, collected in a trial of Ad26.COV2.S vaccine versus placebo. V usage is TRBV5-4 and J usage is TRBJ1-2, with 10 bases aligning to TRBD1. The CDR3 DNA follows: TGTGCCAGCAACCCCTTTGGGTTGACAGGGGGCACCGCAGGCTACACCTTC. Amino acids: CASNPFGLTGGTAGYTF.